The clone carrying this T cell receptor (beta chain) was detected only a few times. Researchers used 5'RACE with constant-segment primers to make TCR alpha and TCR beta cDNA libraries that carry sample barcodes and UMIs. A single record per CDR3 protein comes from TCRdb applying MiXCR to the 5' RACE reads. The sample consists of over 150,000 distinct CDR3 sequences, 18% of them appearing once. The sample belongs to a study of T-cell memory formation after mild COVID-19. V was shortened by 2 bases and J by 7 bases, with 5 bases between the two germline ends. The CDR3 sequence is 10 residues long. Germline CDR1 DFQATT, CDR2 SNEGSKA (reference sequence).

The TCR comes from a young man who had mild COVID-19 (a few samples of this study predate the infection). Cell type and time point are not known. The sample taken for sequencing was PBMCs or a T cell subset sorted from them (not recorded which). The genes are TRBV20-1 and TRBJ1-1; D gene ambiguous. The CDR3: CSARNREAFF. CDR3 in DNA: TGCAGTGCTAGAAATCGTGAAGCTTTCTTT.